The rows below give T cell receptor beta chains drawn from one sample of a study of blood T cell repertoires in COVID-19. The table came from immunoSEQ multiplex PCR; TCRdb's copy has only in-frame clones and leaves some out. The sample holds 200,000 to 250,000 clones; roughly four fifths are singletons and the top ten take roughly 7.6%. The sequencing sample was made of peripheral blood. These receptors were collected from a woman in her 50s with active or convalescent COVID-19. Each CDR3 is given with its conserved first and last residue. The D gene is left open where the match is weak. The listing skips clone size in some rows; elsewhere it reads once, few, many or a size class.

size	J	D	V	DNA	CDR3
NA	TRBJ1-1	TRBD1	TRBV11-2	TGTGCCAGCAGCTTGGAGGGGGCTGTGAACACTGAAGCTTTCTTT	CASSLEGAVNTEAFF
NA	TRBJ1-6	NA	TRBV7-9	TGTGCCAGCAGCCCCCAAGGGAGACTACACAATTCACCCCTCCACTTT	CASSPQGRLHNSPLHF
NA	TRBJ1-5	NA	TRBV28	TGTGCCAGCAAAATCGCCCTGCGGCCCCAGCATTTT	CASKIALRPQHF
NA	TRBJ1-1	NA	TRBV6-5	TGTGCCAGCAGTTACTCGAGGTCCGTGGGTATCACTGAAGCTTTCTTT	CASSYSRSVGITEAFF
NA	TRBJ2-1	TRBD2	TRBV19	TGTGCCAGTAGTATCCCAGCGGGAGGGCCCCATGAGCAGTTCTTC	CASSIPAGGPHEQFF
NA	TRBJ1-5	NA	TRBV6-5	TGTGCCAGCAGTTCTCGGGAGGGGAGCAATCAGCCCCAGCATTTT	CASSSREGSNQPQHF
NA	TRBJ2-3	NA	TRBV10-1	TGCGCCAGCAGTGAGAGACAGGAGTACGCAGATACGCAGTATTTT	CASSERQEYADTQYF
NA	TRBJ2-7	NA	TRBV29-1	TGCAGCGTTGAGGATAGGGGGAACGCCTACGAGCAGTACTTC	CSVEDRGNAYEQYF
many	TRBJ1-2	NA	TRBV6-5	TGTGCCATCGGACAGCGAAGTCCCTATGGCTACACCTTC	CAIGQRSPYGYTF
NA	TRBJ1-2	TRBD1	TRBV24-1	TGTGCCACCCCCTCTCAATCAGACAGGGGGCGCCCCCTCTATGGCTACACCTTC	CATPSQSDRGRPLYGYTF
NA	TRBJ2-7	NA	TRBV10-3	TGTGCCATCAGTGAGAAAGAGCGCCACGAGCAGTACTTC	CAISEKERHEQYF
NA	TRBJ2-3	NA	TRBV10-3	TGTGCCATCAGTGAGGGACTCGGCACAGATACGCAGTATTTT	CAISEGLGTDTQYF
NA	TRBJ1-4	NA	TRBV7-2	TGTGCCAGCAGCTTAGGGGCATATGAAAAACTGTTTTTT	CASSLGAYEKLFF
NA	TRBJ2-5	TRBD2	TRBV5-1	TGCGCCAGCAGCTCACAGGGACTAGCAATTAAAGAGACCCAGTACTTC	CASSSQGLAIKETQYF
NA	TRBJ1-4	NA	TRBV28	TGTGCCAGCAGTCCACCCGGTGCAACTAATGAAAAACTGTTTTTT	CASSPPGATNEKLFF
once	TRBJ2-7	TRBD2	TRBV5-1	TGCGCCAGCAGCTTGGGGGGGACTAGCGGTCTCGACGAGCAGTACTTC	CASSLGGTSGLDEQYF
once	TRBJ2-5	TRBD2	TRBV7-9	TGTGCCAGCAGCTTACCCACTAGCGGGATGCAAGAGACCCAGTACTTC	CASSLPTSGMQETQYF
NA	TRBJ1-5	TRBD1	TRBV2	TGTGCCAGCAGCCAGACAGGGCAAGGTTATCAGCCCCAGCATTTT	CASSQTGQGYQPQHF
NA	TRBJ1-2	NA	TRBV18	TGTGCCAGCTCACCACCTCAGGGTGGAGGGGCCATCTATGGCTACACCTTC	CASSPPQGGGAIYGYTF
few	TRBJ1-1	NA	TRBV11-2	TGTGCCAGCAGCCCAGGGGTTTGGGGGCTTGGGAACACTGAAGCTTTCTTT	CASSPGVWGLGNTEAFF
NA	TRBJ1-3	NA	TRBV28	TGTGCCAGCACCCCCCCCGGCGGGCTGACTGGAAACACCATATATTTT	CASTPPGGLTGNTIYF
NA	TRBJ1-1	NA	TRBV5-1	TGCGCCAGCAGCTTGGGACAGGCAAACACTGAAGCTTTCTTT	CASSLGQANTEAFF
NA	TRBJ1-1	TRBD1	TRBV28	TGTGCCAGCAGTTTAAAGGGGGCTCGAACTGAAGCTTTCTTT	CASSLKGARTEAFF
once	TRBJ1-5	TRBD1	TRBV6-1	TGTGCCAGCAGTGAATGGCAGGGGGCGAATCAGCCCCAGCATTTT	CASSEWQGANQPQHF
few	TRBJ1-1	NA	TRBV2	TGTGCCAGCCGGCGCGGCCAGCAGAACACTGAAGCTTTCTTT	CASRRGQQNTEAFF
NA	TRBJ2-5	NA	TRBV6-6	TGTGCCAGCAGCCACTCACAAGAGACCCAGTACTTC	CASSHSQETQYF
NA	TRBJ1-2	NA	TRBV3-1/TRBV3-2	TGTGCCAGCAGCCCCCTGGGCGCGAGCTATGGCTACACCTTC	CASSPLGASYGYTF
NA	TRBJ2-5	NA	TRBV5-4	TGTGCCAGCAGCTCCGGGAGTACCGAGACCCAGTACTTC	CASSSGSTETQYF
NA	TRBJ1-2	NA	TRBV5-1	TGCGCCAGCAGCTTAGGTTGGGCGGACTCCTATGGCTACACCTTC	CASSLGWADSYGYTF
NA	TRBJ1-4	NA	TRBV7-9	TGTGCCAGCAGCTTCTTACAGGAAAAACTGTTTTTT	CASSFLQEKLFF
NA	TRBJ2-1	TRBD2	TRBV7-2	TGTGCCAGCACCCTGGTAGCGGGGGTAAACAATGAGCAGTTCTTC	CASTLVAGVNNEQFF
NA	TRBJ2-2	TRBD2	TRBV30	TGTGCCTGGAGCCCGGGAGGGGACACCGGGGAGCTGTTTTTT	CAWSPGGDTGELFF
NA	TRBJ1-2	TRBD1	TRBV2	TGTGCCAGCAGTGAGGAGGGACAGCGCTATGGCTACACCTTC	CASSEEGQRYGYTF
few	TRBJ2-7	TRBD2	TRBV2	TGTGCCAGCAGTGATGAGGGCGGGGGGTTCTACGAGCAGTACTTC	CASSDEGGGFYEQYF
NA	TRBJ1-1	NA	TRBV7-9	TGTGCCAGCAGCTCCGTTAACACTGAAGCTTTCTTT	CASSSVNTEAFF
once	TRBJ1-4	NA	TRBV19	TGTGCCAGTAGTATCGGACGGATACGGACTGCAACTAATGAAAAACTGTTTTTT	CASSIGRIRTATNEKLFF
once	TRBJ1-1	NA	TRBV18	TGTGCCAGCTCGCCCCTATCGGGGGGCACTGAAGCTTTCTTT	CASSPLSGGTEAFF
NA	TRBJ1-1	NA	TRBV14	TGTGCCAGCAGCCAAGAAGCGGGGGCTCAGACTGAAGCTTTCTTT	CASSQEAGAQTEAFF
few	TRBJ2-3	TRBD2	TRBV28	TGTGCCAGCAGTAAACTAGCGGGAGGCTCCGATACGCAGTATTTT	CASSKLAGGSDTQYF
few	TRBJ1-6	NA	TRBV5-1	TGCGCCAGCAGCTTGGAAGGGGATGGTTCACCCCTCCACTTT	CASSLEGDGSPLHF
once	TRBJ1-4	NA	TRBV7-2	TGTGCCACGAGGGTTGGTGAAAAACTGTTTTTT	CATRVGEKLFF